This T cell receptor (beta chain) was identified in a study of cytomegalovirus exposure and HLA in healthy donors. Sequenced by immunoSEQ multiplex PCR; TCRdb stores in-frame clones only, minus some. This table has 100,000 to 150,000 clones, roughly 90% appearing once. This CDR3 contains 16 residues. Germline CDR1 SGHNT, CDR2 YYREEE (reference sequence). J was trimmed by 3 bases and V by 4 bases; bases with no gene match: 6. V usage is TRBV5-4 and J usage is TRBJ2-2; 10 nucleotides line up with TRBD2. Sequencing was performed on PBMCs. This sequence was found in a young woman in good health and CMV-seronegative. The CDR3, as DNA: TGTGCCAGCAGCCATAAAGCGGGAGGGGACACCGGGGAGCTGTTTTTT. Amino acids: CASSHKAGGDTGELFF.